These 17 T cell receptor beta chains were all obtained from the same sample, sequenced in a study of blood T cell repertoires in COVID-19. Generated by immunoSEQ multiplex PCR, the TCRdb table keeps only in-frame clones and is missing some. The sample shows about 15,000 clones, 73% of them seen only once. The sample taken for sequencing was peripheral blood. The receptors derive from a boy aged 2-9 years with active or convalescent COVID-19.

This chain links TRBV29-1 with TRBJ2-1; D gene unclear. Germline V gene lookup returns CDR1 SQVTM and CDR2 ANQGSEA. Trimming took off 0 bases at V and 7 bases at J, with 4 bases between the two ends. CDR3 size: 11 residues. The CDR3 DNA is TGCAGCGTTGAAGATCTGAATGAGCAGTTCTTC. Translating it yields CSVEDLNEQFF.

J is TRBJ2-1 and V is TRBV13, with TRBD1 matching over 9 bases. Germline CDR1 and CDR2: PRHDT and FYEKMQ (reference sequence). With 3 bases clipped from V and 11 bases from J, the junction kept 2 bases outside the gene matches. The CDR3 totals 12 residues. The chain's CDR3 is CASSFGQGKQFF. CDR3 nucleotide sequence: TGTGCCAGCAGCTTCGGACAGGGGAAGCAGTTCTTC.

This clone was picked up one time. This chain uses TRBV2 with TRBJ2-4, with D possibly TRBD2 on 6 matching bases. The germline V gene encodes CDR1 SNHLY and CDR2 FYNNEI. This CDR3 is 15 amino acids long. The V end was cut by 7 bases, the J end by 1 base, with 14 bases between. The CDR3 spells CASKAGSSAKNIQYF. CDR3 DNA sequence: TGTGCCAGCAAGGCGGGGAGCTCGGCCAAAAACATTCAGTACTTC.

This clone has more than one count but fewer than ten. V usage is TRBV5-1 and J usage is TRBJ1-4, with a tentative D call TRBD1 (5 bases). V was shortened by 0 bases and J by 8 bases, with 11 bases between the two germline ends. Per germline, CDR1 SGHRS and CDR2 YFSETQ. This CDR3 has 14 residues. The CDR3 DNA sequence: TGCGCCAGCAGCTTGGAACAGGAGGGGGAAAAACTGTTTTTT. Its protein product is CASSLEQEGEKLFF.

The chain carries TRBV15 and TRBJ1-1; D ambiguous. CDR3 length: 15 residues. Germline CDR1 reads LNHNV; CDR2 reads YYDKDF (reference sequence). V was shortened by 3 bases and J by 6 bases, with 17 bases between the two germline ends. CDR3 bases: TGTGCCACCAGCAGGCCCCGGGTAGGGAGGTCTGAAGCTTTCTTT. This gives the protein CATSRPRVGRSEAFF. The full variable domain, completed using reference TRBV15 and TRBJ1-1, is DAMVIQNPRYQVTQFGKPVTLSCSQTLNHNVMYWYQQKSSQAPKLLFHYYDKDFNNEADTPDNFQSRRPNTSFCFLDIRSPGLGDTAMYLCATSRPRVGRSEAFFGQGTRLTVV.

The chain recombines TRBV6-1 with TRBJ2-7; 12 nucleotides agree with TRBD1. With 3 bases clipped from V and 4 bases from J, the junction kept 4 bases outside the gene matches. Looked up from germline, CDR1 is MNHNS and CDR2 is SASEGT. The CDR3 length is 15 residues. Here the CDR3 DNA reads TGTGCCAGCAGTGAGGGGACAGGGGGCTTTTACGAGCAGTACTTC. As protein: CASSEGTGGFYEQYF.

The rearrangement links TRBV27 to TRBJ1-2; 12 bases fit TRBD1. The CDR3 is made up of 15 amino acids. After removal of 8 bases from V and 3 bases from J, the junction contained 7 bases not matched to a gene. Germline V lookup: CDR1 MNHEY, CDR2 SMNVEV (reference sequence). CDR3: CASGQGTGGDYGYTF. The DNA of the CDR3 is TGTGCCAGCGGACAGGGGACAGGGGGCGACTATGGCTACACCTTC.

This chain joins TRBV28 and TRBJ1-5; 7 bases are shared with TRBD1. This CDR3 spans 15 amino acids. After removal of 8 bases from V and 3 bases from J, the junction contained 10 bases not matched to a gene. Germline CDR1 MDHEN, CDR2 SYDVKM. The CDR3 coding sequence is TGTGCCAGCGGTCAGACAGGGATGAACAATCAGCCCCAGCATTTT. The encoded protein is CASGQTGMNNQPQHF.

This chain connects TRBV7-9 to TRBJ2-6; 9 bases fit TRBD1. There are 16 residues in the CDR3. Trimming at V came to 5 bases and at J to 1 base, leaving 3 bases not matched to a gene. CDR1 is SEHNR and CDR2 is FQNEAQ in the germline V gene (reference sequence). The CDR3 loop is CASSRDRVSGANVLTF. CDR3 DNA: TGTGCCAGCAGCCGGGACAGGGTTTCTGGGGCCAACGTCCTGACTTTC. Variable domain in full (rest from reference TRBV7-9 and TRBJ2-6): DTGVSQNPRHKITKRGQNVTFRCDPISEHNRLYWYRQTLGQGPEFLTYFQNEAQLEKSRLLSDRFSAERPKGSFSTLEIQRTEQGDSAMYLCASSRDRVSGANVLTFGAGSRLTVL.

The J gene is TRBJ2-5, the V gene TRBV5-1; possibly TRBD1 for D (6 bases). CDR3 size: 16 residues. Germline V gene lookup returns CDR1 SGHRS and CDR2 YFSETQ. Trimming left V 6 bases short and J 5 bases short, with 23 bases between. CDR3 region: CASTFAPGLTGETQYF. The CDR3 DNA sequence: TGCGCCAGCACCTTTGCTCCCGGGCTCACAGGGGAGACCCAGTACTTC.

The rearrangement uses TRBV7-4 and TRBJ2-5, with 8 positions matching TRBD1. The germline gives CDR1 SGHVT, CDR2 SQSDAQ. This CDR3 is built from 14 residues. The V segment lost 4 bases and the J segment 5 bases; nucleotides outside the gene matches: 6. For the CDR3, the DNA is TGTGCCAGCAGCTCCCGGACAGGGAACGAGACCCAGTACTTC. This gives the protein CASSSRTGNETQYF.

CDR3 residues: CASSRSTGGPGKLFF. DNA of the CDR3: TGTGCCAGCAGCCGCTCGACAGGGGGCCCCGGAAAACTGTTTTTT. J is TRBJ1-4 and V is TRBV5-6, with 10 bases matching TRBD1. Germline V gene lookup returns CDR1 SGHDT and CDR2 YYEEEE. CDR3 length equals 15 residues. With 4 bases clipped from V and 10 bases from J, the junction kept 10 bases outside the gene matches. The variable domain in full, completed from reference TRBV5-6 and TRBJ1-4, reads DAGVTQSPTHLIKTRGQQVTLRCSPKSGHDTVSWYQQALGQGPQFIFQYYEEEERQRGNFPDRFSGHQFPNYSSELNVNALLLGDSALYLCASSRSTGGPGKLFFGSGTQLSVL.

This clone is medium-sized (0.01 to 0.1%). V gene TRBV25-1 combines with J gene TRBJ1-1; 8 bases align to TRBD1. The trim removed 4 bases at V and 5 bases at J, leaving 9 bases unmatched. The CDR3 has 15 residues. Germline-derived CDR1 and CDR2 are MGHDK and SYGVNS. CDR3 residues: CASSVRGQGTTEAFF. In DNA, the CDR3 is TGTGCCAGCAGTGTACGTGGACAGGGTACTACTGAAGCTTTCTTT.

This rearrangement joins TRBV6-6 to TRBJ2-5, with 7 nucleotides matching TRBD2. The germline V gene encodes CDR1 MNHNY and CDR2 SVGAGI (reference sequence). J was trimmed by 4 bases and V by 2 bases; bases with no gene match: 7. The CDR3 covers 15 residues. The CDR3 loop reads CASSYAGRRAETQYF. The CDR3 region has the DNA TGTGCCAGCAGTTACGCCGGGAGGAGAGCAGAGACCCAGTACTTC.

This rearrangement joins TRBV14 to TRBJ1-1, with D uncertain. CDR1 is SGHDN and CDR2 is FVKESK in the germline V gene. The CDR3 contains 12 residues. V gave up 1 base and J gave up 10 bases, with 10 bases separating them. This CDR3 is CASSQGGRLAFF. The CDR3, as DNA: TGTGCCAGCAGCCAAGGCGGGAGGTTAGCTTTCTTT.

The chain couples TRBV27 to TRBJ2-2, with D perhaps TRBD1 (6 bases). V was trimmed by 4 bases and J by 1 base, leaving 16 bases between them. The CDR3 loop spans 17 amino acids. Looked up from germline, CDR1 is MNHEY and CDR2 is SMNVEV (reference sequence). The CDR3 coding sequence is TGTGCCAGCAGTTCCTTTTTTCGGACAGTGAACACCGGGGAGCTGTTTTTT. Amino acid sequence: CASSSFFRTVNTGELFF.

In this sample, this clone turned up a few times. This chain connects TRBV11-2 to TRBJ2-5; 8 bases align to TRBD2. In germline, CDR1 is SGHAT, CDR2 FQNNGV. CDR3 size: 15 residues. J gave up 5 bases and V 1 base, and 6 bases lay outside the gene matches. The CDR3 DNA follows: TGTGCCAGCAGCTTAGGGCGGGGGGTAGAGGAGACCCAGTACTTC. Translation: CASSLGRGVEETQYF.